The 23 T cell receptor beta chains presented below share a single source sample, sequenced in a study of cytomegalovirus exposure and HLA in healthy donors. The PCR had 60 Vbeta and 13 Jbeta primers. Data came from immunoSEQ multiplex PCR; TCRdb stores just in-frame clones and leaves some out. Counted here are about 150,000 clones, roughly 80% occurring once; the ten biggest clones make up 1.3%. Sequenced sample: PBMCs. The receptors were gathered from a man aged 45-65 years in good health and CMV-seropositive.

The V call is TRBV5-8, the J call TRBJ2-6; D might be TRBD1 (5 bases). Germline CDR1 is SGHTS and CDR2 is YDEGEE. CDR3 length: 17 amino acids. The germline V and J ends were trimmed by 0 bases and 0 bases, with 10 bases remaining between them. For the CDR3, the DNA is TGTGCCAGCAGCTTGGTATCAGGGAACTCTGGGGCCAACGTCCTGACTTTC. Residues: CASSLVSGNSGANVLTF.

V usage is TRBV5-5 and J usage is TRBJ2-7; D gene ambiguous. The germline V gene has CDR1 SGHKS and CDR2 YYEKEE (reference sequence). The V end lost 4 bases, the J end lost 5 bases, and 13 bases lay between the germline ends. The CDR3 runs to 13 residues. CDR3 protein: CASSLTQANEQYF. The CDR3 DNA sequence: TGTGCCAGCAGCCTGACCCAGGCGAACGAGCAGTACTTC.

In DNA, the CDR3 is TGTGCCAGCAGTGCGGTCAGGCGGGGCACAGATACGCAGTATTTT. It codes for CASSAVRRGTDTQYF. V usage is TRBV2 and J usage is TRBJ2-3, with a tentative D call TRBD2 (5 bases). Per the germline V gene, CDR1 is SNHLY and CDR2 is FYNNEI. Trimming took off 4 bases at V and 1 base at J, with 12 bases between the two ends. The CDR3 runs 15 residues.

This clone was detected only once. This rearrangement joins TRBV5-4 to TRBJ2-3, with 8 nucleotides matching TRBD2. This CDR3 is 15 amino acids long. V dropped 2 bases and J dropped 6; count of bases not matched to a gene: 8. Germline V gene lookup returns CDR1 SGHNT and CDR2 YYREEE (reference sequence). Here the CDR3 DNA reads TGTGCCAGCAGCTTCCGGGGGGGCCCTAGGGATACGCAGTATTTT. Its protein is CASSFRGGPRDTQYF.

This chain uses TRBV2 with TRBJ1-5; D may be TRBD1 (6 bases). Germline loops: CDR1 SNHLY, CDR2 FYNNEI. With 5 bases removed from V and 4 bases from J, the gap between germline ends came to 12 bases. CDR3 length: 14 amino acids. The CDR3 sequence: CASSPERGNQPQHF. The CDR3 DNA sequence: TGTGCCAGCAGTCCGGAGAGGGGGAATCAGCCCCAGCATTTT.

The CDR3 protein is CASSRGASQETQYF. For the CDR3, the DNA is TGTGCCAGCAGTCGGGGGGCCAGCCAAGAGACCCAGTACTTC. This chain joins TRBV6-5 and TRBJ2-5; a possible D gene is TRBD2 (7 bases). CDR3 size: 14 residues. CDR1 is MNHEY, CDR2 SVGAGI, per germline. The V end lost 5 bases, the J end lost 1 base, and 11 bases lay between the germline ends.

The chain uses TRBV18 and TRBJ2-7; D gene ambiguous. Trimming left V 4 bases short and J 2 bases short, with 9 bases between. The germline V gene has CDR1 KGHSH and CDR2 LQKENI. This CDR3 is 13 amino acids long. The CDR3 nucleotides are TGTGCCAGCTCACGATTAGAGACCTACGAGCAGTACTTC. It encodes CASSRLETYEQYF.

The rearrangement links TRBV11-3 to TRBJ2-3; TRBD2 matches at 7 bases. Losses at the gene ends were 4 bases for V and 3 bases for J; bases not matched to a gene: 10. This CDR3 comprises 16 residues. Germline assignment: CDR1 SGHNT and CDR2 YENEEA. The CDR3 DNA follows: TGTGCCAGCAGCTCCCTCACAGCGGGACCGACAGATACGCAGTATTTT. This translates into CASSSLTAGPTDTQYF.

As for this clone: Distinct nucleotide sequences in the sample also encode this CDR3. This chain joins TRBV7-3 and TRBJ2-1; the match to TRBD2 covers 11 bases. The CDR3 runs to 16 residues. Trimming cost V 2 bases and J 1 base; bases outside gene matches: 1. CDR1 SGHTA and CDR2 FQGTGA come from the germline V gene. The CDR3 loop is CASSLLAGGSYNEQFF. CDR3 coding DNA: TGTGCCAGCAGCTTATTAGCGGGAGGGTCCTACAATGAGCAGTTCTTC. The entire variable domain, with the rest obtained from reference TRBV7-3 and TRBJ2-1, is as follows: GAGVSQTPSNKVTEKGKYVELRCDPISGHTALYWYRQSLGQGPEFLIYFQGTGAADDSGLPNDRFFAVRPEGSVSTLKIQRTERGDSAVYLCASSLLAGGSYNEQFFGPGTRLTVL.

The rearrangement links TRBV29-1 to TRBJ2-1, with TRBD2 identical over 12 bases. V was clipped by 4 bases and J by 6 bases; unmatched bases: 10. The CDR3 runs 16 residues. Germline CDR1 is SQVTM and CDR2 is ANQGSEA. In DNA, the CDR3 is TGCAGCGTTGTCCCGACTAGCGGGAGCGGGTCCAATGAGCAGTTCTTC. This gives the protein CSVVPTSGSGSNEQFF.

The rearrangement joins TRBV2 to TRBJ1-1; D gene unclear. CDR3 length equals 12 residues. The V end was cut by 3 bases, the J end by 7 bases, with 9 bases between. Germline V gene sequence: CDR1 SNHLY, CDR2 FYNNEI. CDR3 DNA: TGTGCCAGCAGTGAGAGGGCCGATGAAGCTTTCTTT. It yields the protein CASSERADEAFF.

The chain has TRBV6-1 and TRBJ2-1, with 8 nucleotides matching TRBD1. Germline CDR1 and CDR2: MNHNS and SASEGT. V dropped 5 bases and J dropped 8; count of bases not matched to a gene: 11. The CDR3 consists of 15 residues. The CDR3 loop reads CASSQGQGPGDEQFF. The CDR3 region has the DNA TGTGCCAGCAGTCAAGGACAGGGACCAGGGGATGAGCAGTTCTTC.

This clone was seen a single time. The J gene is TRBJ2-2, the V gene TRBV2; TRBD1 is a possible D gene (6 bases). There are 14 residues in the CDR3. Between the trimmed V and J ends, which lost 6 bases and 3 bases, there was a span of 11 bases. Germline assignment: CDR1 SNHLY and CDR2 FYNNEI. For the CDR3, the DNA is TGTGCCAGCAGAGGACAGATCCACACCGGGGAGCTGTTTTTT. It translates to CASRGQIHTGELFF.

J is TRBJ2-1 and V is TRBV9; TRBD1 aligns across 9 bases. Germline V CDR1 and CDR2: SGDLS, YYNGEE. This CDR3 has 15 amino acids. The V segment lost 4 bases and the J segment 0 bases; nucleotides outside the gene matches: 2. Written as DNA, the CDR3 is TGTGCCAGCAGCCCGGGACAGGGCTCCTACAATGAGCAGTTCTTC. Translation gives CASSPGQGSYNEQFF.

This rearrangement joins TRBV6-6 to TRBJ1-3; D not certain. Trimming stripped 6 bases from V and 4 bases from J, with 16 bases between. The CDR3 consists of 15 residues. Germline assignment: CDR1 MNHNY and CDR2 SVGAGI (reference sequence). Here the CDR3 reads CASSARGPWGNTIYF. The CDR3 DNA sequence: TGTGCCAGCAGCGCCCGAGGCCCGTGGGGAAACACCATATATTTT.

The rearrangement uses TRBV9 and TRBJ1-4; D is perhaps TRBD1 (5 bases). The CDR3 spans 16 residues. The ends were cut back, 0 bases at V and 3 bases at J, with 12 bases in the middle. CDR1 and CDR2 (germline): SGDLS, YYNGEE. This chain's CDR3 is CASSVGSGLANEKLFF. CDR3 nucleotides: TGTGCCAGCAGCGTAGGATCAGGGCTAGCTAATGAAAAACTGTTTTTT. Filled out from reference TRBV9 and TRBJ1-4, the complete variable domain reads DSGVTQTPKHLITATGQRVTLRCSPRSGDLSVYWYQQSLDQGLQFLIQYYNGEERAKGNILERFSAQQFPDLHSELNLSSLELGDSALYFCASSVGSGLANEKLFFGSGTQLSVL.

V and J are TRBV30 and TRBJ2-1; 11 bases line up with TRBD2. V gave up 2 bases and J gave up 7 bases; unmatched junction bases: 4. CDR3 size: 14 residues. Germline V gene data show CDR1 as GTSNPN and CDR2 as SVGIG (reference sequence). As DNA, the CDR3 is TGTGCCTGGAGTACGCTAGCGGGAGGAAATGAGCAGTTCTTC. Amino acid sequence: CAWSTLAGGNEQFF. The entire variable domain, with the rest obtained from reference TRBV30 and TRBJ2-1, is as follows: SQTIHQWPATLVQPVGSPLSLECTVEGTSNPNLYWYRQAAGRGLQLLFYSVGIGQISSEVPQNLSASRPQDRQFILSSKKLLLSDSGFYLCAWSTLAGGNEQFFGPGTRLTVL.

This chain connects TRBV18 to TRBJ1-2; 11 bases are a match to TRBD1. The CDR3 runs 15 residues. Germline V gene sequence: CDR1 KGHSH, CDR2 LQKENI. J lost 12 bases, V lost 6 bases, and 15 bases had no gene match. The CDR3 DNA follows: TGTGCCAGCTCCCCGAGCTGGGGACAGGGGGTTTTCGACACCTTC. As protein: CASSPSWGQGVFDTF.

The rearrangement uses TRBV20-1 and TRBJ2-7; possible D gene TRBD1, 5 bases. The CDR3 loop spans 10 amino acids. Germline V gene lookup returns CDR1 DFQATT and CDR2 SNEGSKA (reference sequence). Trimming took 5 bases from V and 6 from J, leaving 8 bases between them. The CDR3 coding sequence is TGCAGTGCTGAAAGGGGCGAGCAGTACTTC. Translating gives CSAERGEQYF.

The rearrangement joins TRBV6-6 to TRBJ1-4, with a weak D call TRBD1 (5 bases). Between the trimmed V and J ends, which lost 4 bases and 3 bases, there was a span of 9 bases. The CDR3 totals 14 residues. Germline V lookup: CDR1 MNHNY, CDR2 SVGAGI (reference sequence). The CDR3 reads CASSSGPANEKLFF. The DNA for the CDR3 is TGTGCCAGCAGTTCAGGGCCGGCTAATGAAAAACTGTTTTTT.

The chain couples TRBV6-1 to TRBJ1-1; no firm D call. The CDR3 length is 14 residues. Trimming removed 3 bases from V and 5 bases from J, with 13 bases in between. The germline gives CDR1 MNHNS, CDR2 SASEGT. The CDR3 loop reads CASSDEVRGTEAFF. The CDR3 DNA follows: TGTGCCAGCAGTGACGAGGTTCGAGGAACTGAAGCTTTCTTT.

This chain joins TRBV5-1 and TRBJ1-5; D remains unclear. The CDR3 is 16 amino acids. CDR1 is SGHRS and CDR2 is YFSETQ in the germline V gene. V shed 0 bases and J shed 0 bases, with 10 bases lying between them. DNA of the CDR3: TGCGCCAGCAGCTTGGGAGACACTTATAGCAATCAGCCCCAGCATTTT. Its protein product is CASSLGDTYSNQPQHF.

This chain links TRBV5-1 with TRBJ1-2, with 9 bases matching TRBD1. Germline-derived CDR1 and CDR2 are SGHRS and YFSETQ. The trim removed 3 bases at V and 2 bases at J, leaving 8 bases unmatched. This CDR3 is built from 16 residues. The CDR3 protein is CASSSTGQGRNYGYTF. The DNA of the CDR3 is TGCGCCAGCAGCTCAACCGGACAGGGGAGAAACTATGGCTACACCTTC.